A selection of T cell receptor beta chains follows, all from one sample in a study of blood T cell repertoires in COVID-19. Generated by immunoSEQ multiplex PCR, the TCRdb table keeps only in-frame clones and is missing some. The table includes about 130,000 clones, 86% detected once. The specimen sequenced was PBMCs or T cells enriched from blood (not recorded which). These receptors came from a man aged 45 to 65 who had recovered from COVID-19. CDR3s include the opening cysteine and the closing phenylalanine or tryptophan. Each record gives: J gene, V gene, CDR3 protein.

TRBJ1-2 TRBV28 CASSYRGVGYTF
TRBJ2-5 TRBV5-4 CASSFGLGELETQYF
TRBJ2-1 TRBV5-1 CASSFRGREVNEQFF
TRBJ1-2 TRBV5-1 CASSALTGNYGYTF
TRBJ1-1 TRBV5-6 CASSLRGTEAFF
TRBJ2-7 TRBV28 CASSLTSGSRGEQYF
TRBJ2-7 TRBV15 CATSKRDSSYEQYF
TRBJ2-1 TRBV24-1 CATSDFLPDSYNEQFF
TRBJ1-4 TRBV10-3 CAISARGINEKLFF
TRBJ1-1 TRBV29-1 CSVGTGGTAEAFF
TRBJ2-1 TRBV24-1 CATSDLDSFDNEQFF
TRBJ2-3 TRBV11-3 CASSLRTSGAGTDTQYF
TRBJ2-1 TRBV27 CASSLGAPADEQFF
TRBJ1-5 TRBV24-1 CATSASGVGVQGLVKPQHF
TRBJ1-2 TRBV4-3 CASSQDQTGTGYTF
TRBJ2-5 TRBV3-1/TRBV3-2 CASSPRGAGGGRETQYF
TRBJ2-5 TRBV19 CASSTGKETQYF
TRBJ2-7 TRBV19 CASSSPGGYEQYF
TRBJ1-1 TRBV6-5 CASRDRGPVGAFF
TRBJ2-2 TRBV7-3 CASSPTRERTGELFF
TRBJ1-1 TRBV10-3 CAIKGQQDTEAFF
TRBJ2-4 TRBV7-9 CASSPSYGTGSKNIQYF
TRBJ2-2 TRBV5-6 CASSIAGFSGELFF
TRBJ1-3 TRBV7-9 CASSRVGNTIYF
TRBJ2-7 TRBV2 CASSEVPGHGDF
TRBJ2-5 TRBV19 CASSISTGRKTQYF
TRBJ2-2 TRBV6-5 CASSSSVTTGELFF
TRBJ2-1 TRBV18 CASSPIGLAGGSYNEQFF
TRBJ1-4 TRBV2 CASSWDRGREKLFF
TRBJ1-2 TRBV4-3 CASSQDGQGYGYTF
TRBJ1-2 TRBV4-1 CASSRTGRYGYTF
TRBJ1-5 TRBV30 CAWENRGLGNQPQHF
TRBJ1-4 TRBV5-6 CASSLGSTEKLFF
TRBJ1-4 TRBV5-1 CASSLGPGLVKLFF
TRBJ1-1 TRBV30 CAWIRTSLNTEAFF
TRBJ2-7 TRBV3-1/TRBV3-2 CASRFRDRSYEQYF
TRBJ2-3 TRBV3-1/TRBV3-2 CASSQEEGTGRADTQYF
TRBJ1-5 TRBV10-3 CAISEQVENQPQHF
TRBJ2-3 TRBV7-8 CASSFQRGGTDTQYF
TRBJ1-6 TRBV24-1 CATSDRRGSPLHF
TRBJ2-7 TRBV11-3 CASSLDWRGTGPPSYEQYF
TRBJ1-5 TRBV4-1 CASSQGHGDQPQHF
TRBJ1-2 TRBV28 CASSLDLVKGYTF
TRBJ1-6 TRBV7-2 CASSNRDSHNSPLHF
TRBJ2-2 TRBV4-3 CASSPRLEGIGELFF
TRBJ2-3 TRBV5-1 CASSSTTGVTNTQYF
TRBJ2-3 TRBV12-3/TRBV12-4 CASSFEFTDTQYF
TRBJ2-5 TRBV11-3 CASSFGAGPQETQYF
TRBJ1-1 TRBV2 CASNRGTEAFF
TRBJ1-1 TRBV7-6 CASSLRGGTEAFF
TRBJ1-4 TRBV25-1 CASSDPDRDEKLFF
TRBJ2-6 TRBV9 CASSREPGGLAGIGANVLTF
TRBJ1-3 TRBV28 CASGLLQGGNTIYF
TRBJ1-2 TRBV18 CASSPPWTAGDGYTF
TRBJ1-2 TRBV14 CASSQDWAGVPRGYTF
TRBJ2-5 TRBV5-1 CASSLLGTTEETQYF
TRBJ2-1 TRBV19 CASSIFSNEQFF
TRBJ2-1 TRBV19 CASKTADNNEQFF
TRBJ2-1 TRBV4-3 CASSQELAGDSEQFF